This T cell receptor beta chain was found in a study of somatic mutations in cytotoxic T cells in rheumatoid arthritis. Comments on this clone: Its target is not known.

The investigators isolated CD4+ and CD8+ cells by positive magnetic bead selection and checked their purity by flow cytometry. TCRdb's table, derived via immunoSEQ multiplex PCR, lists solely in-frame clones and lacks some. The table lists approximately 21,000 clones, around 80% of them singletons. The CDR3 sequence is 16 residues long. The germline V gene has CDR1 LGHNA and CDR2 YSLEER. Between the trimmed V and J ends, which lost 0 bases and 0 bases, there was a span of 12 bases. Study observations and caveats: Neither rheumatoid arthritis patients nor age-matched healthy controls had significantly different CD8+ T-cell clonality from the other group.

The chain carries TRBV4-3 and TRBJ2-7; tentatively, D is TRBD1 (5 bases). The sequenced sample was CD8+ T cells sorted from blood. The TCR comes from an adult with rheumatoid arthritis. CDR3 loop: CASSQDVQVLSYEQYF. In DNA, the CDR3 is TGCGCCAGCAGCCAAGATGTACAGGTCCTCTCCTACGAGCAGTACTTC.